The entry below describes one TCR beta chain. This sample is drawn from a study of blood T cell repertoires in COVID-19. Looking at the study overall: Both acute and convalescent COVID-19 samples were obtained from the United States, Italy and Spain. PBMCs, B-cell-depleted T cells, or T cells were the source of the cDNA or gDNA that made up the material.

This study enrolled people aged about 18 to 95 from about two dozen US geographic areas. Cohort placement rested on clinical history that participants reported themselves. Only in-frame clones appear in the TCRdb table, and some are missing; sequencing was by immunoSEQ multiplex PCR. The sample comprises some 260,000 clones, 84% of which are singletons, and approximately 4% rests with the top ten. Sequencing input: PBMCs or T cells enriched from blood (not recorded which). The receptor's source is a young man with acute COVID-19.

The CDR3 spells CASSPQGATDTQYF. DNA of the CDR3: TGTGCCAGCAGCCCCCAGGGGGCCACAGATACGCAGTATTTT. The J gene is TRBJ2-3, the V gene TRBV7-2; 8 bases agree with TRBD1. Germline-derived CDR1 and CDR2 are SGHTA and FQGNSA. V gave up 5 bases and J gave up 2 bases; unmatched junction bases: 3. The CDR3 loop spans 14 amino acids.